Presented here are 26 T cell receptor beta chains from one specimen sequenced in a study of shared clonotypes between healthy human individuals. CD45RO-negative CD8 cells positively selected for CCR7 made up the naive population, which excluded terminally differentiated effector memory CD45RA+ cells. The method was immunoSEQ multiplex PCR; TCRdb's version includes in-frame clones alone and lacks a portion of them. Here the sample spans about 2 million clones, approximately 94% being singletons. What was sequenced was naive CD8+ T cells sorted from blood. Source of these receptors: a man aged 18 to 29 in good health.

The V and J genes are TRBV6-6 and TRBJ2-7; TRBD2 matches 9 bases. V lost 2 bases, J lost 0 bases, and 2 bases stayed unmatched. Germline values: CDR1 MNHNY, CDR2 SVGAGI (reference sequence). The CDR3 has 15 amino acids. CDR3 in DNA: TGTGCCAGCAGTTACGATAGCGGGAGCTCCTACGAGCAGTACTTC. Its protein is CASSYDSGSSYEQYF.

This clone was seen only a few times. Other DNA sequences in the sample encode the same CDR3. The DNA for the CDR3 is TGTGCCATCAGTGAGGACAGGGGTTATGGCTACACCTTC. This codes for CAISEDRGYGYTF. This sequence joins TRBV10-3 and TRBJ1-2, with TRBD1 identical over 8 bases. The CDR3 loop spans 13 amino acids. Germline loops: CDR1 ENHRY, CDR2 SYGVKD. With 2 bases clipped from V and 5 bases from J, the junction kept 1 base outside the gene matches.

This chain uses TRBV5-1 with TRBJ1-3; no clear D gene. V lost 4 bases to trimming and J lost 0 bases, with 14 bases between them. The CDR3 loop spans 16 amino acids. Germline-derived CDR1 and CDR2 are SGHRS and YFSETQ. The CDR3 loop is CASSVDPESSGNTIYF. CDR3 DNA: TGCGCCAGCAGCGTGGATCCGGAGAGCTCTGGAAACACCATATATTTT.

The gene calls are TRBV14 and TRBJ1-6; D gene unclear. Germline values: CDR1 SGHDN, CDR2 FVKESK. Trimming shortened V by 0 bases and J by 14 bases, and 14 bases separated the two germline ends. The CDR3 extends over 14 amino acids. The CDR3 sequence is CASSQDPGPLALHF. In DNA form, the CDR3 reads TGTGCCAGCAGCCAAGATCCTGGACCACTGGCCCTCCACTTT.

The chain joins TRBV27 to TRBJ2-2, with 7 positions matching TRBD1. The V gene's germline CDR1 is MNHEY and CDR2 SMNVEV (reference sequence). This CDR3 has 14 residues. Losses at the gene ends were 6 bases for V and 7 bases for J; bases not matched to a gene: 8. The chain's CDR3 is CASRVPGGVGELFF. In DNA, the CDR3 is TGTGCCAGCAGGGTCCCAGGGGGTGTCGGGGAGCTGTTTTTT.

J is TRBJ1-1 and V is TRBV30; no clear D. The CDR3 contains 12 residues. The V end was cut by 3 bases, the J end by 1 base, with 6 bases between. From germline, CDR1 is GTSNPN and CDR2 SVGIG (reference sequence). CDR3 DNA: TGTGCCTGGAGGATGGAGAACACTGAAGCTTTCTTT. Its translation: CAWRMENTEAFF.

The chain recombines TRBV6-4 with TRBJ2-2, with no clear D. This CDR3 has 17 amino acids. Germline lookup yields CDR1 MRHNA and CDR2 SNTAGT. V lost 0 bases and J 0 bases, leaving 11 bases between the germline ends. CDR3 residues: CASSDSRWRTNTGELFF. The CDR3 DNA reads as TGTGCCAGCAGTGACTCGAGATGGAGAACGAACACCGGGGAGCTGTTTTTT.

In the case of this clone: The same CDR3 can be traced to other DNA sequences in this sample. This sequence joins TRBV9 and TRBJ2-7, with TRBD1 matching 7 bases. CDR1 is SGDLS, CDR2 YYNGEE, per germline. The CDR3 covers 15 residues. Germline trimming cut 2 bases from V and 0 bases from J; bases unmatched to any gene: 5. For the CDR3, the DNA is TGTGCCAGCAGCGTGGGGACAGCTAGCTCCTACGAGCAGTACTTC. It specifies CASSVGTASSYEQYF.

This clone showed up just a few times. The chain links TRBV18 to TRBJ2-7; tentatively, D is TRBD2 (6 bases). V was pared by 2 bases and J by 0 bases, with 11 bases between. The CDR3 totals 15 residues. CDR1 is KGHSH and CDR2 is LQKENI in the germline V gene. CDR3 protein: CASSPLGGDSYEQYF. DNA for the CDR3: TGTGCCAGCTCACCATTAGGAGGGGACTCCTACGAGCAGTACTTC.

V gene TRBV6-6 combines with J gene TRBJ2-7, with TRBD2 as a possible D gene (6 bases). The germline V gene has CDR1 MNHNY and CDR2 SVGAGI (reference sequence). The CDR3 sequence is 14 residues long. Trimming removed 6 bases at V and 3 bases at J, with 15 bases between. CDR3 nucleotides: TGTGCCAGCAGGCCTCGGGTGGAGGGCTACGAGCAGTACTTC. This codes for CASRPRVEGYEQYF.

This clone was seen only once. The chain has TRBV6-6 and TRBJ1-2; 11 bases are a match to TRBD1. J was trimmed by 6 bases and V by 6 bases; bases with no gene match: 9. This CDR3 spans 15 amino acids. CDR1 is MNHNY, CDR2 SVGAGI, per germline (reference sequence). CDR3 sequence: CASRPRDRGIDGYTF. DNA for the CDR3: TGTGCCAGCAGGCCCCGGGACAGGGGGATCGATGGCTACACCTTC.

This chain connects TRBV7-9 to TRBJ1-1; 10 bases are shared with TRBD1. The CDR3 covers 17 residues. The junction had 16 bases not matched to a gene; V was cut back by 8 bases and J by 4 bases. Germline V gives CDR1 SEHNR, CDR2 FQNEAQ (reference sequence). The CDR3 protein is CASSNRAGTGDVTEAFF. CDR3 DNA sequence: TGTGCCAGCTCAAACCGAGCCGGGACAGGGGATGTCACTGAAGCTTTCTTT. Complete variable domain (other parts from reference TRBV7-9 and TRBJ1-1): DTGVSQNPRHKITKRGQNVTFRCDPISEHNRLYWYRQTLGQGPEFLTYFQNEAQLEKSRLLSDRFSAERPKGSFSTLEIQRTEQGDSAMYLCASSNRAGTGDVTEAFFGQGTRLTVV.

The chain recombines TRBV13 with TRBJ1-2; 8 bases map to TRBD1. V lost 1 base and J lost 7; bases outside the gene matches: 8. The germline V gene has CDR1 PRHDT and CDR2 FYEKMQ (reference sequence). The CDR3 runs 15 residues. The CDR3 here is CASSLEGQGSVGYTF. CDR3 nucleotides: TGTGCCAGCAGCTTAGAAGGACAGGGTTCAGTTGGCTACACCTTC.

V is TRBV11-2 and J is TRBJ2-7; D is unresolved. Deletions cut 1 base from V and 5 bases from J, with 9 bases between. This CDR3 region has 13 residues. Germline V CDR1 and CDR2: SGHAT, FQNNGV. The CDR3 bases are TGTGCCAGCAGCTTAGTCTTGGGGAACGAGCAGTACTTC. Protein sequence: CASSLVLGNEQYF.

For this clone: The sample holds other DNA sequences that translate to the same CDR3. The chain links TRBV2 to TRBJ2-7, with a tentative D call TRBD2 (5 bases). Trimming removed 4 bases at V and 7 bases at J, with 8 bases between. Germline CDR1 SNHLY, CDR2 FYNNEI. This CDR3 has 11 amino acids. The CDR3 loop is CASSVGGEQYF. The CDR3 DNA follows: TGTGCCAGCAGTGTAGGCGGGGAGCAGTACTTC. Full variable domain (remainder filled in from reference TRBV2 and TRBJ2-7): EPEVTQTPSHQVTQMGQEVILRCVPISNHLYFYWYRQILGQKVEFLVSFYNNEISEKSEIFDDQFSVERPDGSNFTLKIRSTKLEDSAMYFCASSVGGEQYFGPGTRLTVT.

CDR3 nucleotides: TGCGCCAGCAGCCGCACGACAGGGGCGCAGGAGACCCAGTACTTC. Translated: CASSRTTGAQETQYF. V gene TRBV4-1 combines with J gene TRBJ2-5, with 8 bases lining up with TRBD1. Trimming cost V 4 bases and J 5 bases; bases outside gene matches: 9. CDR3 size: 15 residues. Germline lookup yields CDR1 MGHRA and CDR2 YSYEKL.

The chain is built from TRBV5-4 and TRBJ1-6; TRBD1 agrees at 7 bases. V lost 3 bases to trimming and J lost 11 bases; unmatched junction nucleotides: 8. The CDR3 is 14 amino acids. Germline V lookup: CDR1 SGHNT, CDR2 YYREEE (reference sequence). The CDR3 coding sequence is TGTGCCAGCAGCTACCAGGGGGGGGGCCCACCCCTCCACTTT. As protein: CASSYQGGGPPLHF. Full variable domain (remainder filled in from reference TRBV5-4 and TRBJ1-6): ETGVTQSPTHLIKTRGQQVTLRCSSQSGHNTVSWYQQALGQGPQFIFQYYREEENGRGNFPPRFSGLQFPNYSSELNVNALELDDSALYLCASSYQGGGPPLHFGNGTRLTVT.

Points on this clone: This specimen includes other DNA sequences encoding the same CDR3. The rearrangement uses TRBV27 and TRBJ1-3; no reliable D call. Germline CDR1 is MNHEY and CDR2 is SMNVEV (reference sequence). This CDR3 comprises 13 residues. Trimming pared 0 bases from V and 4 bases from J, leaving 4 bases between. The CDR3 is CASSLSQGNTIYF. The CDR3 DNA sequence: TGTGCCAGCAGTTTATCCCAGGGAAACACCATATATTTT.

A note on this clone: The sample has other DNA sequences that encode this CDR3 too. The gene calls are TRBV7-9 and TRBJ2-5, with TRBD1 as a possible D gene (5 bases). V was cut by 5 bases and J by 5 bases, with 15 bases left in between. In germline, CDR1 is SEHNR, CDR2 FQNEAQ (reference sequence). This CDR3 comprises 14 residues. The CDR3 region has the DNA TGTGCCAGCAGCCCCGGTCAGGGTCGTGAGACCCAGTACTTC. This gives the protein CASSPGQGRETQYF. Full variable domain (remainder filled in from reference TRBV7-9 and TRBJ2-5): DTGVSQNPRHKITKRGQNVTFRCDPISEHNRLYWYRQTLGQGPEFLTYFQNEAQLEKSRLLSDRFSAERPKGSFSTLEIQRTEQGDSAMYLCASSPGQGRETQYFGPGTRLLVL.

This sequence joins TRBV21-1 and TRBJ1-6. TRBV21-1 is given as a pseudogene. This CDR3 has 17 amino acids. CDR3 amino acids: CASSNQILRDDNSPLHF. The CDR3 bases are TGTGCCAGCAGCAATCAAATCCTCAGGGACGACAATTCACCCCTCCACTTT.

This clone appeared a few times. The J gene is TRBJ2-7, the V gene TRBV5-4; no clear D gene. The CDR3 sequence is 11 residues long. Germline V lookup: CDR1 SGHNT, CDR2 YYREEE (reference sequence). The V end was cut by 4 bases, the J end by 2 bases, with 4 bases between. Here the CDR3 reads CASSVTYEQYF. The CDR3 coding sequence is TGTGCCAGCAGCGTAACCTACGAGCAGTACTTC.

A single count supports this clone. V and J are TRBV21-1 and TRBJ2-7; the table names TRBD1, a call not compared with the DNA. TRBV21-1 is an annotated pseudogene. The CDR3 totals 16 residues. The CDR3 nucleotides read TGTGCCAGCAGCAAAGTGAACAGGGGGCTCTCCTACGAGCAGTACTTC. Its translation: CASSKVNRGLSYEQYF.

The V call is TRBV6-1, the J call TRBJ1-1; D gene ambiguous. The germline V gene has CDR1 MNHNS and CDR2 SASEGT. The V end was cut by 4 bases, the J end by 8 bases, with 14 bases between. The CDR3 contains 13 residues. The CDR3 bases are TGTGCCAGCAGTGGCGGCAGTTCCTTCGAAGCTTTCTTT. This encodes CASSGGSSFEAFF.

A note on this clone: Relative to the germline gene, one junction end is altered; a read error may explain this. This chain joins TRBV4-1 and TRBJ1-4; D might be TRBD1 (5 bases). The CDR3 contains 13 residues. The germline V gene encodes CDR1 MGHRA and CDR2 YSYEKL. CDR3 nucleotide sequence: TGCGCCAGCAGCCAAGAGGGAGGGCAGGGAGGACTTTTT. It yields the protein CASSQEGGQGGLF.

This CDR3 is CASSQAGYNEQFF. As DNA, the CDR3 is TGCGCCAGCAGCCAAGCGGGGTACAATGAGCAGTTCTTC. The V and J genes are TRBV4-3 and TRBJ2-1, with D maybe TRBD2 (5 bases). The germline CDR1 and CDR2 sequences are LGHNA and YSLEER. Trimming took 1 base from V and 4 from J, leaving 5 bases between them. There are 13 residues in the CDR3.

The V and J genes are TRBV7-6 and TRBJ1-2; TRBD1 agrees at 10 bases. The CDR3 runs 17 residues. CDR1 is SGHVS and CDR2 is FNYEAQ in the germline V gene. With 3 bases clipped from V and 3 bases from J, the junction kept 10 bases outside the gene matches. This CDR3 is CASSFGTGDPRDYGYTF. As DNA, the CDR3 is TGTGCCAGCAGCTTCGGGACAGGGGACCCCCGAGACTATGGCTACACCTTC.